The T cell receptor (beta chain) under discussion was sequenced for a study of Ad26.COV2.S vaccination and SARS-CoV-2 variants. The wider study: Ad26.COV2.S, an intramuscular injection, was given once or twice 56 days apart.

Study findings and constraints: Reportedly, spike-specific CD8+ and CD4+ T cell responses achieved substantial breadth once vaccination had taken place. Analyses of TCR breadth and depth may have underestimated total T cell responses.

Worth noting for this clone: Its specificity is not known.

Indicated treatment: 15 to 20 received Ad26.COV2.S at low or high dose, single or two shots; roughly 5 received placebo; per-sample allocation not given. Collection of the samples took place on day 63 after the first injection of vaccine or placebo. A Boston adult aged 18-55 years was the donor. Some clones are missing from TCRdb's copy, which holds only in-frame ones; the method was immunoSEQ multiplex PCR. Of about 320,000 clones in the sample, about 85% were seen once. The CDR3 is made up of 15 amino acids. The germline CDR1 and CDR2 sequences are SGHNT and YENEEA. V was trimmed by 8 bases and J by 4 bases, leaving 17 bases between them.

Sequencing was performed on peripheral blood, taken in a trial of Ad26.COV2.S vaccine versus placebo. The origin of this receptor is a person aged 18 to 59 who received the Ad26.COV2.S COVID-19 vaccine or a placebo. The chain links TRBV11-3 to TRBJ2-2, with D possibly being TRBD2 (7 bases). This chain's CDR3 is CASRRRGGRTGELFF. The CDR3 region has the DNA TGTGCCAGCCGTCGAAGGGGGGGACGCACCGGGGAGCTGTTTTTT.